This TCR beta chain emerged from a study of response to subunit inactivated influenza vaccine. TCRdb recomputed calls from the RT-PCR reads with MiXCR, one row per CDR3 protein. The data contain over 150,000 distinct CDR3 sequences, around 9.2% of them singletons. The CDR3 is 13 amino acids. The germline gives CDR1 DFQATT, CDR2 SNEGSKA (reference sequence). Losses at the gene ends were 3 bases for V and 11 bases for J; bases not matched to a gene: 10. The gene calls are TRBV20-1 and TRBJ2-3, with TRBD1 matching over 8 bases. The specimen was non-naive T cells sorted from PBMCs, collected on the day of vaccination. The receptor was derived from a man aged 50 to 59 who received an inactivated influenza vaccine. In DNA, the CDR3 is TGCAGTGCTAGGAGCCCCACAGGGGGGTTGCAGTATTTT. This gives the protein CSARSPTGGLQYF.